This TCR beta chain was sequenced in a study of cytomegalovirus exposure and HLA in healthy donors. Study context: An analysis done earlier identified almost 120 million unique TCR beta sequences from approximately 180 million T cells.

Germline CDR1 and CDR2: GTSNPN and SVGIG (reference sequence). With V trimmed by 2 bases and J by 4 bases, 9 bases remained unmatched. The CDR3 extends over 15 amino acids. In its sample, this clone was seen a few times. The antigen is not known. PCR was performed using 60 Vbeta and 13 Jbeta primers. The assay was immunoSEQ multiplex PCR, and TCRdb's table has in-frame clones only and misses some. This sample yields more than 200,000 clones, of which about 80% are seen a single time; about 1.7% belongs to the top ten. Findings and limits, study-wide: Accurate predictions that matched the HLA-A and HLA-B alleles of most subjects were reportedly made from TCR beta sequences. As a later analysis revealed, the rate of TCR association differed by HLA locus, with DRB1 most and HLA-C fewest. The only immune exposure information that was available was CMV serostatus.

The rearrangement uses TRBV30 and TRBJ2-7; 9 nucleotides match TRBD1. The clonotype was recovered from a male donor in good health and CMV-seronegative. Sequenced input: PBMCs. CDR3 nucleotide sequence: TGTGCCTGGAGTTCCCTACGGACAGGGGAGTACGAGCAGTACTTC. It translates to CAWSSLRTGEYEQYF. The variable domain in full, with the rest retrieved from reference TRBV30 and TRBJ2-7, is SQTIHQWPATLVQPVGSPLSLECTVEGTSNPNLYWYRQAAGRGLQLLFYSVGIGQISSEVPQNLSASRPQDRQFILSSKKLLLSDSGFYLCAWSSLRTGEYEQYFGPGTRLTVT.